Sequencing of this TCR beta chain was carried out in a study of CD8 T cells in Susac syndrome. With 7 bases clipped from V and 0 bases from J, the junction kept 6 bases outside the gene matches. The CDR3 loop spans 14 amino acids. Germline-derived CDR1 and CDR2 are ENHRY and SYGVKD. After extraction with the RNeasy kit, roughly 0.5 to 1 ug of the RNA was reverse transcribed using random hexamers. TCRdb used MiXCR to reprocess the immunoSEQ multiplex PCR reads, holding one entry per CDR3 protein. The repertoire holds roughly 110,000 distinct CDR3 sequences, around nine tenths seen once, with approximately 0.13% in the top ten.

This clonotype was obtained from a human donor in good health. This rearrangement joins TRBV10-3 to TRBJ2-7; 7 bases align to TRBD1. The source material was CD4+ T cells from PBMCs. Here the CDR3 reads CAINPDRTSYEQYF. CDR3 nucleotides: TGTGCCATCAACCCGGACAGGACCTCCTACGAGCAGTACTTC.